These 25 T cell receptor beta chains were sequenced from one sample in a study of blood T cell repertoires in COVID-19. Clones were read by immunoSEQ multiplex PCR, and TCRdb kept only the in-frame ones, dropping some. The sample has about 60,000 clones, more than 75% seen once. Specimen: peripheral blood. The receptors were sampled from a woman over 75 with acute or convalescent COVID-19.

This clone occurred once. This chain uses TRBV5-1 with TRBJ2-3; D ambiguous. The ends were cut back, 1 base at V and 0 bases at J, with 6 bases in the middle. CDR1 and CDR2 (germline): SGHRS, YFSETQ. The CDR3 is 14 amino acids. The CDR3 DNA follows: TGCGCCAGCAGCTTGCAGGCTAGCACAGATACGCAGTATTTT. As protein: CASSLQASTDTQYF.

This clone has more than one count but fewer than ten. The CDR3 region is CASSLLRQGNTGELFF. The CDR3, as DNA: TGTGCCAGCAGTTTGTTACGGCAGGGTAACACCGGGGAGCTGTTTTTT. The rearrangement joins TRBV28 to TRBJ2-2, with a weak D call TRBD1 (5 bases). The germline gives CDR1 MDHEN, CDR2 SYDVKM. The CDR3 length is 16 residues. V lost 3 bases, J lost 2 bases, and 13 bases lay in between.

V gene TRBV23-1 combines with J gene TRBJ1-1, with 8 bases matching TRBD1. TRBV23-1 is an ORF, and what it does is uncertain. The J segment lost 5 bases and the V segment lost 0 bases, leaving 17 bases of the junction unmatched. The CDR3 is 19 amino acids. The chain's CDR3 is CASSQSRRRTGRIGTEAFF. The DNA for the CDR3 is TGCGCCAGCAGTCAATCGAGAAGGAGGACAGGGCGGATTGGGACTGAAGCTTTCTTT.

V and J are TRBV29-1 and TRBJ1-1; D is ambiguous. This CDR3 is built from 13 residues. Per germline, CDR1 SQVTM and CDR2 ANQGSEA. The ends were cut back, 6 bases at V and 1 base at J, with 12 bases in the middle. The CDR3: CSVTTGGNTEAFF. The CDR3 DNA is TGCAGCGTGACGACTGGAGGGAACACTGAAGCTTTCTTT.

This clone was seen more than once but under ten times. The chain links TRBV28 to TRBJ2-2, with 7 bases that match TRBD1. Germline values: CDR1 MDHEN, CDR2 SYDVKM. This CDR3 is built from 15 residues. Unmatched junction bases numbered 7, after V lost 5 bases and J lost 4 bases. This CDR3 is CASSQGGAGTGELFF. The CDR3 nucleotides read TGTGCCAGCAGTCAAGGGGGCGCGGGCACCGGGGAGCTGTTTTTT.

The chain recombines TRBV7-6 with TRBJ1-1; D is possibly TRBD1 (5 bases). The V end lost 0 bases, the J end lost 1 base, and 12 bases lay between the germline ends. Germline assignment: CDR1 SGHVS and CDR2 FNYEAQ. CDR3 length: 16 amino acids. Here the CDR3 DNA reads TGTGCCAGCAGCTTAGCGCGGGGGGAGAGGAACACTGAAGCTTTCTTT. This codes for CASSLARGERNTEAFF.

The V gene is TRBV27, the J gene TRBJ2-5, with D maybe TRBD2 (6 bases). Germline loops: CDR1 MNHEY, CDR2 SMNVEV (reference sequence). V was clipped by 4 bases and J by 1 base, with 13 bases between them. This CDR3 region has 15 residues. The CDR3 spells CASSSKDYLQETQYF. Written as DNA, the CDR3 is TGTGCCAGCAGTTCGAAGGACTACCTCCAAGAGACCCAGTACTTC.

The rearrangement joins TRBV21-1 to TRBJ1-4; the D call in the table, TRBD1, was not verified against the DNA. TRBV21-1 is tagged as a pseudogene. This CDR3 region has 13 residues. For the CDR3, the DNA is TGTGCCAGCCTGCGGCAGGGGTATGAAAAACTGTTTTTT. Translated: CASLRQGYEKLFF.

The table lists this clone with a few counts. V and J are TRBV7-9 and TRBJ2-1; TRBD2 is a possible D gene (6 bases). The germline V gene encodes CDR1 SEHNR and CDR2 FQNEAQ (reference sequence). Deletions cut 1 base from V and 8 bases from J, with 15 bases between. The CDR3 consists of 15 residues. The CDR3 nucleotides are TGTGCCAGCAGCTTAGGGGATAGCGGAACGGATGAGCAGTTCTTC. Translating it yields CASSLGDSGTDEQFF.

The V gene is TRBV14, the J gene TRBJ2-7, with 7 bases lining up with TRBD1. V lost 4 bases to trimming and J lost 0 bases; unmatched junction nucleotides: 6. The germline V gene encodes CDR1 SGHDN and CDR2 FVKESK. The CDR3 covers 15 residues. CDR3 in amino acids: CASSPGGLSSYEQYF. The CDR3 region has the DNA TGTGCCAGCAGCCCAGGGGGTCTAAGCTCCTACGAGCAGTACTTC.

This clone occurred once. The chain has TRBV27 and TRBJ1-5; D is uncertain. This CDR3 contains 13 residues. Between the trimmed V and J ends, which lost 8 bases and 0 bases, there was a span of 8 bases. The germline gives CDR1 MNHEY, CDR2 SMNVEV (reference sequence). As DNA, the CDR3 is TGTGCCAGCGCGAGATATAGCAATCAGCCCCAGCATTTT. As protein: CASARYSNQPQHF.

The chain has TRBV5-4 and TRBJ1-2, with a possible D match to TRBD1 (6 bases). From germline, CDR1 is SGHNT and CDR2 YYREEE (reference sequence). The CDR3 is made up of 15 amino acids. V dropped 3 bases and J dropped 8 bases, with 20 bases sitting between them. The CDR3 is CASSSTGILSKGYTF. CDR3 DNA sequence: TGTGCCAGCAGCTCAACAGGGATCTTGTCTAAAGGCTACACCTTC. Full variable domain (rest looked up from reference TRBV5-4 and TRBJ1-2): ETGVTQSPTHLIKTRGQQVTLRCSSQSGHNTVSWYQQALGQGPQFIFQYYREEENGRGNFPPRFSGLQFPNYSSELNVNALELDDSALYLCASSSTGILSKGYTFGSGTRLTVV.

The chain joins TRBV2 to TRBJ1-5; a weak D match, TRBD1 (6 bases). The CDR3 sequence is 15 residues long. Germline-derived CDR1 and CDR2 are SNHLY and FYNNEI. V lost 3 bases, J lost 4 bases, and 13 bases lay in between. The CDR3: CASSDSQGGNQPQHF. The CDR3 nucleotides read TGTGCCAGCAGTGACTCACAGGGTGGGAATCAGCCCCAGCATTTT.

This sequence joins TRBV5-1 and TRBJ2-2, with 10 bases fitting TRBD1. CDR1 is SGHRS and CDR2 is YFSETQ in the germline V gene. The CDR3 covers 19 residues. V dropped 4 bases and J dropped 0; count of bases not matched to a gene: 12. Here the CDR3 reads CASSLTGTGVFTNTGELFF. CDR3 bases: TGCGCCAGCAGCCTTACCGGGACAGGGGTCTTTACGAACACCGGGGAGCTGTTTTTT.

The chain joins TRBV4-1 to TRBJ2-5, with D possibly TRBD2 on 6 matching bases. Trimming cost V 4 bases and J 5 bases, with 17 bases left between them. From germline, CDR1 is MGHRA and CDR2 YSYEKL. This CDR3 spans 15 amino acids. The CDR3 region has the DNA TGCGCCAGCAGCCCCCGATCTAGCCGGGGGGAGACCCAGTACTTC. This sequence encodes CASSPRSSRGETQYF.

V usage is TRBV7-2 and J usage is TRBJ2-1, with 8 nucleotides matching TRBD2. The junction had 4 bases not matched to a gene; V was cut back by 5 bases and J by 4 bases. Per germline, CDR1 SGHTA and CDR2 FQGNSA. The CDR3 sequence is 14 residues long. The CDR3 here is CASSPGLGYNEQFF. CDR3 coding DNA: TGTGCCAGCAGCCCGGGACTAGGGTACAATGAGCAGTTCTTC.

V gene TRBV19 combines with J gene TRBJ2-1; a possible D gene is TRBD1 (6 bases). The V end lost 8 bases, the J end lost 6 bases, and 11 bases lay between the germline ends. The CDR3 totals 12 residues. Per the germline V gene, CDR1 is LNHDA and CDR2 is SQIVND (reference sequence). The DNA of the CDR3 is TGTGCCAGTCTGGGGGCTGGCAATGAGCAGTTCTTC. This codes for CASLGAGNEQFF. Filled out from reference TRBV19 and TRBJ2-1, the complete variable domain reads DGGITQSPKYLFRKEGQNVTLSCEQNLNHDAMYWYRQDPGQGLRLIYYSQIVNDFQKGDIAEGYSVSREKKESFPLTVTSAQKNPTAFYLCASLGAGNEQFFGPGTRLTVL.

This rearrangement joins TRBV11-2 to TRBJ1-3; no clear D gene. Trimming left V 5 bases short and J 0 bases short, with 11 bases between. This CDR3 is 15 amino acids long. Germline CDR1 SGHAT, CDR2 FQNNGV. In DNA form, the CDR3 reads TGTGCCAGCAGCCTCAACAGCCTCTCTGGAAACACCATATATTTT. Amino acids: CASSLNSLSGNTIYF.

This clone occurred a few times. V usage is TRBV25-1 and J usage is TRBJ2-7; 8 positions match TRBD1. The CDR3 length is 16 residues. The V segment lost 4 bases and the J segment 0 bases; nucleotides outside the gene matches: 8. Germline CDR1 and CDR2: MGHDK and SYGVNS. The CDR3 bases are TGTGCCAGCAGTGGACCGGGGACAGGAAGCTCCTACGAGCAGTACTTC. This codes for CASSGPGTGSSYEQYF.

About this clone: A read error may account for a junction end that differs from germline. J is TRBJ2-3 and V is TRBV19, with 10 bases aligning to TRBD2. The V gene's germline CDR1 is LNHDA and CDR2 SQIVND (reference sequence). The CDR3 loop spans 14 amino acids. This CDR3 reads CASSIAGGGDTQYF. Here the CDR3 DNA reads TGTGCCAGTAGCATAGCGGGGGGCGGAGATACGCAGTATTTT. Using reference TRBV19 and TRBJ2-3 for the parts outside the CDR3, the full variable domain is DGGITQSPKYLFRKEGQNVTLSCEQNLNHDAMYWYRQDPGQGLRLIYYSQIVNDFQKGDIAEGYSVSREKKESFPLTVTSAQKNPTAFYLCASSIAGGGDTQYFGPGTRLTVL.

The chain links TRBV12-5 to TRBJ1-1, with 7 bases matching TRBD1. This CDR3 has 17 residues. Germline V gives CDR1 LGHNT, CDR2 FRNRAP. With V trimmed by 0 bases and J by 0 bases, 7 bases remained unmatched. The CDR3 protein is CASGLVPGQAVNTEAFF. CDR3 in DNA: TGTGCTAGTGGTTTGGTACCCGGACAGGCCGTGAACACTGAAGCTTTCTTT.

V and J are TRBV7-8 and TRBJ2-1; TRBD2 matches at 7 bases. Germline CDR1 is SGHVS and CDR2 is FQNEAQ. J lost 10 bases, V lost 6 bases, and 15 bases had no gene match. This CDR3 comprises 15 residues. The CDR3, as DNA: TGTGCCAGCAGACCGGGGAGGGCGGGTCTTCGGGAGCAGTTCTTC. Its protein is CASRPGRAGLREQFF. The variable domain in full, with the rest retrieved from reference TRBV7-8 and TRBJ2-1, is GAGVSQSPRYKVAKRGQDVALRCDPISGHVSLFWYQQALGQGPEFLTYFQNEAQLDKSGLPSDRFFAERPEGSVSTLKIQRTQQEDSAVYLCASRPGRAGLREQFFGPGTRLTVL.

The V call is TRBV19, the J call TRBJ1-4; 8 bases are a match to TRBD1. This CDR3 is built from 20 residues. J lost 0 bases, V lost 6 bases, and 18 bases had no gene match. Germline loops: CDR1 LNHDA, CDR2 SQIVND (reference sequence). The CDR3 DNA follows: TGTGCCAGTAGCTTGGCTACCGGGACAGGAGGGCCCCCAACTAATGAAAAACTGTTTTTT. Translating it yields CASSLATGTGGPPTNEKLFF.

The V call is TRBV6-4, the J call TRBJ2-4; possible D gene TRBD2, 6 bases. V was trimmed by 6 bases and J by 9 bases, leaving 12 bases between them. Germline lookup yields CDR1 MRHNA and CDR2 SNTAGT. This CDR3 comprises 12 residues. CDR3 DNA sequence: TGTGCCAGCAGGACGGGGGTTCTCATTCAGTACTTC. Translating gives CASRTGVLIQYF.

V is TRBV4-1 and J is TRBJ1-1; D remains unclear. This CDR3 is built from 13 residues. The germline V and J ends were trimmed by 0 bases and 3 bases, with 5 bases remaining between them. From germline, CDR1 is MGHRA and CDR2 YSYEKL. Here the CDR3 reads CASSQDPDTEAFF. The CDR3 DNA follows: TGCGCCAGCAGCCAAGATCCAGACACTGAAGCTTTCTTT.